The source of this T cell receptor (beta chain) is a study of shared clonotypes between healthy human individuals. Regarding the study as a whole: Some clonotypes were shared by all four sorted-subset donors, while others were not shared. The non-shared ones had lower generation probabilities than the shared ones.

Regarding this clone: Its antigen is not identified.

Germline V gene sequence: CDR1 SNHLY, CDR2 FYNNEI. This CDR3 contains 14 residues. V was clipped by 7 bases and J by 3 bases, with 15 bases between them. Assay: immunoSEQ multiplex PCR; the TCRdb copy retains only in-frame clones and omits some. The profile shows about 730,000 clones, approximately 77% of them singletons. Sequenced input: memory CD4+ T cells sorted from blood. Documented subset: CD45RA-negative fraction. V gene TRBV2 combines with J gene TRBJ1-1, with a tentative D call TRBD1 (6 bases). The clonotype comes from a woman in her 30s in good health. The DNA of the CDR3 is TGTGCCAGCACCTGGTCGGGGGCGGACACTGAAGCTTTCTTT. It translates to CASTWSGADTEAFF. Variable domain in full (rest from reference TRBV2 and TRBJ1-1): EPEVTQTPSHQVTQMGQEVILRCVPISNHLYFYWYRQILGQKVEFLVSFYNNEISEKSEIFDDQFSVERPDGSNFTLKIRSTKLEDSAMYFCASTWSGADTEAFFGQGTRLTVV.